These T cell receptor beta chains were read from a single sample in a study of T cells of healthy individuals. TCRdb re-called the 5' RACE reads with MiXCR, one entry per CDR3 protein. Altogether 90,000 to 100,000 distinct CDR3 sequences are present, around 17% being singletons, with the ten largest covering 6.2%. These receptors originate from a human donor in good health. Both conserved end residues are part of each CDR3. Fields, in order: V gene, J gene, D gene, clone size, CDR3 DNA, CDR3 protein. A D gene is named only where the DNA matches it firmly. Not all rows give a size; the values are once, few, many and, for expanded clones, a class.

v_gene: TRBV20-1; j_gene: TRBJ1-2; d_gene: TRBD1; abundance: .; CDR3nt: TGCAGTGCGAGGGACAGGGCCTTCTCCTATGGCTACACCTTC; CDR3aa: CSARDRAFSYGYTF
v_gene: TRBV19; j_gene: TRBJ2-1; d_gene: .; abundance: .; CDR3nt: TGTGCCAGCGCCCGGGGGTCCTACAATGAGCAGTTCTTC; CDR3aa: CASARGSYNEQFF
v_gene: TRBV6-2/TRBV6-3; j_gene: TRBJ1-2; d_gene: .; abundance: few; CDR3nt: TGTGCCAGCAGGATCACAGGGCTTTACTATGGCTACACCTTC; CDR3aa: CASRITGLYYGYTF
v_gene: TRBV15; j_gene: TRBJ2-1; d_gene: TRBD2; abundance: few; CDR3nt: TGTGCCACCATTAGTGGGGGGGCCTACAATGAGCAGTTCTTC; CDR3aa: CATISGGAYNEQFF
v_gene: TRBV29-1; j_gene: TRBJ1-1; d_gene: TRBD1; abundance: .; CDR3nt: TGCAGCGCAGTACAGGGGTTGGGCACTGAAGCTTTCTTT; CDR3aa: CSAVQGLGTEAFF
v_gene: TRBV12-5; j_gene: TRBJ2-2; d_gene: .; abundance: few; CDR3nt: TGTGCTAGTGGTTTGATATCAAGGGAGACGAACACCGGGGAGCTGTTTTTT; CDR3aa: CASGLISRETNTGELFF
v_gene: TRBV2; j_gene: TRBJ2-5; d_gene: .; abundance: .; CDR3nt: TGTGCCAGCAGTGAAGCGGGGGTGGAGACCCAGTACTTC; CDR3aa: CASSEAGVETQYF
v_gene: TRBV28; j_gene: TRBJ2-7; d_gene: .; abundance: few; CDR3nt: TGTGCCAGCGGGCGCGGAGTTTACGAGCAGTACTTC; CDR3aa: CASGRGVYEQYF
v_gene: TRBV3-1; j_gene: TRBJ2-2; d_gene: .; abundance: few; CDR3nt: TGTGCCAGCAGCCAAGGGGGAGGTGGGAGTCCCGGGGAGCTGTTTTTT; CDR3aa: CASSQGGGGSPGELFF
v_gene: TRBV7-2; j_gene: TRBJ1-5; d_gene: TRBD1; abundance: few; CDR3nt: TGTGCCAGCAGCTTAGTTCTTGGACAGGGGAATCAGCCCCAGCATTTT; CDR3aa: CASSLVLGQGNQPQHF
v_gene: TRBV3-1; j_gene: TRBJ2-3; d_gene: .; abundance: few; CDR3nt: TGTGCCAGCAGCCAAGAATTAGCGGATACAGATACGCAGTATTTT; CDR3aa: CASSQELADTDTQYF
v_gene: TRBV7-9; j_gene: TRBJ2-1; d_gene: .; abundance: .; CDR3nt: TGTGCCAGCAGCTTAGCTCCTGGGTCCTACAATGAGCAGTTCTTC; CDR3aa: CASSLAPGSYNEQFF
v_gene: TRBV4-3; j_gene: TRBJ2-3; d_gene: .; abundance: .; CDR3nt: TGCGCCAGCAGCCCCCCAACCGACTCCGTCGATACGCAGTATTTT; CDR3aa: CASSPPTDSVDTQYF
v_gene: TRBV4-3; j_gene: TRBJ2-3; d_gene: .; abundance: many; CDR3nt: TGCGCCAGCAGCCAAGAAAGCGCAGATACGCAGTATTTT; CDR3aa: CASSQESADTQYF
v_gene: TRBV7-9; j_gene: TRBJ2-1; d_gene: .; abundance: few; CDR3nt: TGTGCCAGCAGCTTGTCTTCAGGTAACAATGAGCAGTTCTTC; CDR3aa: CASSLSSGNNEQFF
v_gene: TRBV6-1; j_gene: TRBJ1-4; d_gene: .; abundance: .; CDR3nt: TGTGCCAGCAGACGGACGGTTAGGGAACTGTTTTTT; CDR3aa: CASRRTVRELFF
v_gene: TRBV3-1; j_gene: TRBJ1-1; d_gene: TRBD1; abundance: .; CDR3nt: TGTGCCAGCAGCCAAGGCCCTGGACAGGGCACTGAAGCTTTCTTT; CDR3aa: CASSQGPGQGTEAFF
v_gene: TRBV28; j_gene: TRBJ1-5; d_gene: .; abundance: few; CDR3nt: TGTGCCAGCAGCTCCCCGGCGGTGGGCAATCAGCCCCAGCATTTT; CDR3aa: CASSSPAVGNQPQHF
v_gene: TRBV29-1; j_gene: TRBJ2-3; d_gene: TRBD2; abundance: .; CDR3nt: TGCAGCGTTGATGGACTAGCGGCCACAGATACGCAGTATTTT; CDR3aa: CSVDGLAATDTQYF
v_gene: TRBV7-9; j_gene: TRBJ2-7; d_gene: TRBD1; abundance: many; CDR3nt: TGTGCCAGCAGCCGACAGGGCTCCTACGAGCAGTACTTC; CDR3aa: CASSRQGSYEQYF
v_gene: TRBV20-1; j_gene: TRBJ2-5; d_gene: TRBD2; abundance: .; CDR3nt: TGCAAGACTAGCGGCCAAGAGACCCAGTACTTC; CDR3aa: CKTSGQETQYF
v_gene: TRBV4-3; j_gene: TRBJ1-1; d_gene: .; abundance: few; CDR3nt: TGCGCCAGCAGCCAAGAGGGGGGGCGACCCCGGGACACTGAAGCTTTCTTT; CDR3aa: CASSQEGGRPRDTEAFF
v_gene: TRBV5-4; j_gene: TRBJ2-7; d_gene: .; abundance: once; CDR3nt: TGTGCCAGCAGCTGGAAACATCGGGCGGGCTACGAGCAGTACTTC; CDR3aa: CASSWKHRAGYEQYF
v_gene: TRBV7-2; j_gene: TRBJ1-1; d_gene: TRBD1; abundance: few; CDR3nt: TGTGCCAGCAGCGCCCACAGGGGAGGCACTGAAGCTTTCTTT; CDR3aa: CASSAHRGGTEAFF
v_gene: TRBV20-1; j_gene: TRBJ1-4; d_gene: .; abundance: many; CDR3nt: TGCAGTGCTTCTGGGAGTGAAAAACTGTTTTTT; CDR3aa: CSASGSEKLFF
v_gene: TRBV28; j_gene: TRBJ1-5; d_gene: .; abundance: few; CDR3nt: TGTGCCAGCATCACGACAGTTCCAAGCAATCAGCCCCAGCATTTT; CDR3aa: CASITTVPSNQPQHF
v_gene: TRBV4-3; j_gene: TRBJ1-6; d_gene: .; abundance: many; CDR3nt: TGCGCCAGCAGCCCCGGGACAAGCGTCCCCTATTCACCCCTCCACTTT; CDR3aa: CASSPGTSVPYSPLHF
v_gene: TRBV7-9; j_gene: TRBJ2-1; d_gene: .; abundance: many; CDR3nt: TGTGCCAGCAGCTTAGTGCAGGAGCAGTTCTTC; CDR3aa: CASSLVQEQFF
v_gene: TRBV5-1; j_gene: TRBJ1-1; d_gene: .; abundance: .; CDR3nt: TGCGCCAGCAGCTTGGAGGGGGGCAACACTGAAGCTTTCTTT; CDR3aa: CASSLEGGNTEAFF
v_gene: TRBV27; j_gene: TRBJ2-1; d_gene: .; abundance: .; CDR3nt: TGTGCCAGCGGAGAATTCGGGGAGCAGTTCTTC; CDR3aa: CASGEFGEQFF
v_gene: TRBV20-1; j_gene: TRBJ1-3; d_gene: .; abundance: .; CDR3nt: TGCAGTGCTAGAGATCTTGTGGAGGGGGACACCATATATTTT; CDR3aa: CSARDLVEGDTIYF
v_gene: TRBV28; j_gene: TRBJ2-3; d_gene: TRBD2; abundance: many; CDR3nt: TGTGCCAGCATACCAGCGGGAGGCCTAACAGATACGCAGTATTTT; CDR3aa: CASIPAGGLTDTQYF
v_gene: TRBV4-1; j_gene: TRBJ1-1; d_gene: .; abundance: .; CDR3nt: TGCGCCAGCAGCCAAGATTTCAGGGCGGGCATGAACACTGAAGCTTTCTTT; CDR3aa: CASSQDFRAGMNTEAFF
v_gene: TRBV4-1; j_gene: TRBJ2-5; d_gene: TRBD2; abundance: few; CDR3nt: TGCGCCAGCAGCCAATTTGAAGCGGGAGAGGATGAGACCCAGTACTTC; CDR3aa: CASSQFEAGEDETQYF
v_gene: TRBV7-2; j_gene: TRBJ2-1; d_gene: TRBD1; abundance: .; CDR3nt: TGTGCCAGCAGCTTAAGTTACAGGGGCACCTACAATGAGCAGTTCTTC; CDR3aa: CASSLSYRGTYNEQFF
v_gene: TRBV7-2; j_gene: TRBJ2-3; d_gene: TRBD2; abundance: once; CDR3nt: TGTGCCAGCAGCTTGGGACTAGCGGGGGCCGGCACAGATACGCAGTATTTT; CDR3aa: CASSLGLAGAGTDTQYF
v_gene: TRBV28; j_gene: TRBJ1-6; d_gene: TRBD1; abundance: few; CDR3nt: TGTGCCAGCAGTCCAGCCGGGACAGGTGTTTCCCCCCTCCACTTT; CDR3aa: CASSPAGTGVSPLHF
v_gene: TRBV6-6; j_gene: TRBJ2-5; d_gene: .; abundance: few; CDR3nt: TGTGCCAGCAGTCTGGACAGTTTCGAGACCCAGTACTTC; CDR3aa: CASSLDSFETQYF
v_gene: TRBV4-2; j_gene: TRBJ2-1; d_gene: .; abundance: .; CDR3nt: TGTGCCAGCAGCCAAGAGTTGGGGAGCGGCAAGCAGTTCTTC; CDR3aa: CASSQELGSGKQFF
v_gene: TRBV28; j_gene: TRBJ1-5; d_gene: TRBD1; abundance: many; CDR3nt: TGTGCCAGCAGTTTAAGGCAGGGGGCTTACAATCAGCCCCAGCATTTT; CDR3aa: CASSLRQGAYNQPQHF
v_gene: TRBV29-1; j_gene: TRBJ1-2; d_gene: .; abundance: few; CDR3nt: TGCAGCGCCCGGGACACTGTGGATGGCTACACCTTC; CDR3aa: CSARDTVDGYTF
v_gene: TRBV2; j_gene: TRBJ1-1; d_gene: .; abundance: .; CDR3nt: TGTGCCAGCAGTGAAAGGTTTCGGACGGGGCGAGACTCTGAAGCTTTCTTT; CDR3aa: CASSERFRTGRDSEAFF
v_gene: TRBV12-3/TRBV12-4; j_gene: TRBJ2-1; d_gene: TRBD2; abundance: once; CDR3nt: TGTGCCAGCAGCCAAGCGGGAGGGCCTAAGCTTGAGCAGTTCTTC; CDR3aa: CASSQAGGPKLEQFF
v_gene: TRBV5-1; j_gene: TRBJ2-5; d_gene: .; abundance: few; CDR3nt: TGCGCCAGCAGCTCGGACCCTCAAGAGACCCAGTACTTC; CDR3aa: CASSSDPQETQYF
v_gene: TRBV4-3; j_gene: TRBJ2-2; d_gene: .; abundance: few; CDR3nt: TGCGCCAGCAGCCTCCAAGTAGGGTCGGGGGAGCTGTTTTTT; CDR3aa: CASSLQVGSGELFF
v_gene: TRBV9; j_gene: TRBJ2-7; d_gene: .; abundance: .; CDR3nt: TGTGCCAGCAGCGTAGAGTCTGCTACGGAGCAGTACTTC; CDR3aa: CASSVESATEQYF
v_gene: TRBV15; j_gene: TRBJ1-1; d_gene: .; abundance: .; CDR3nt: TGTGCCACCAGCAGAGAGCCGAATTGGAACACTGAAGCTTTCTTT; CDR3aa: CATSREPNWNTEAFF
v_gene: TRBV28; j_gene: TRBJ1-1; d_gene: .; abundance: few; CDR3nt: TGTGCCAGCAGTTTGCCCCAGGGGCGAGGTGAAGCTTTCTTT; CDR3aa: CASSLPQGRGEAFF
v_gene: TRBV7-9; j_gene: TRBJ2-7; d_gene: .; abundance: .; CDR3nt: TGTGCCAGCAGCTTAGGACACCCGAGCTGGGAGCAGTACTTC; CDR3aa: CASSLGHPSWEQYF
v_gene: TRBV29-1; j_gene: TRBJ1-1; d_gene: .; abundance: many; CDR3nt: TGCAGCGTTGTGACAGAATTAATGAACACTGAAGCTTTCTTT; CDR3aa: CSVVTELMNTEAFF
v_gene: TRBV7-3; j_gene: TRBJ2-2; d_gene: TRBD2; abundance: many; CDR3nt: TGTGCCAGCAGCTCCCGGGAGGCTGGGGAGCTGTTTTTT; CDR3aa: CASSSREAGELFF
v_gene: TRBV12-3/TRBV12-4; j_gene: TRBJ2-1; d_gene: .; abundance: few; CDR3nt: TGTGCCAGCAGTCACGCGGCAGCGGCCCAGGGTGAGCAGTTCTTC; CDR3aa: CASSHAAAAQGEQFF
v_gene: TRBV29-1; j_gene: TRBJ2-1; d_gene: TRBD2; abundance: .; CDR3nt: TGCAGCGTCACTAGCGATCGAACCTACAATGAGCAGTTCTTC; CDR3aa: CSVTSDRTYNEQFF